These T cell receptor beta chains were read from a single sample in a study of blood T cells in healthy people across ages. TCRdb ran MiXCR on the 5' RACE reads and lists one entry per CDR3 protein. This table holds 550,000 to 800,000 distinct CDR3 sequences, under 25% found once. Sample: blood. The origin of the receptors is a man between 65 and 85 years old in good health. Each CDR3 is given with its conserved first and last residue. The D gene is left open where the match is weak. Rows may omit the clone size; those that give it use once, few, many or a size class.

j_gene: TRBJ2-7
abundance: NA
v_gene: TRBV10-3
d_gene: TRBD2
CDR3aa: CAISEQLAGGLYEQYF
CDR3nt: TGTGCCATCAGTGAGCAACTAGCGGGAGGTCTCTACGAGCAGTACTTC

j_gene: TRBJ2-7
abundance: NA
v_gene: TRBV11-2
d_gene: TRBD1
CDR3aa: CASSFYRDRPSYEQYF
CDR3nt: TGTGCCAGCAGCTTTTACCGGGACAGGCCATCCTACGAGCAGTACTTC

j_gene: TRBJ2-3
abundance: NA
v_gene: TRBV20-1
d_gene: TRBD1
CDR3aa: CSARSLGRTGGTDTQYF
CDR3nt: TGCAGTGCTAGATCTTTAGGAAGGACAGGGGGCACAGATACGCAGTATTTT

j_gene: TRBJ2-5
abundance: NA
v_gene: TRBV5-1
d_gene: TRBD1
CDR3aa: CASSSGDRGQETQYF
CDR3nt: TGCGCCAGCAGCTCCGGGGACAGGGGTCAAGAGACCCAGTACTTC

j_gene: TRBJ2-1
abundance: few
v_gene: TRBV7-3
d_gene: TRBD2
CDR3aa: CASSTGLANEQFF
CDR3nt: TGTGCCAGCAGCACCGGACTAGCCAATGAGCAGTTCTTC

j_gene: TRBJ2-3
abundance: NA
v_gene: TRBV5-1
d_gene: NA
CDR3aa: CASSLEGLGSDTQYF
CDR3nt: TGCGCCAGCAGCTTGGAGGGACTGGGGTCAGATACGCAGTATTTT

j_gene: TRBJ2-7
abundance: NA
v_gene: TRBV5-1
d_gene: TRBD2
CDR3aa: CASSLGAGGLDEQYF
CDR3nt: TGCGCCAGCAGCTTGGGGGCGGGAGGCCTAGACGAGCAGTACTTC

j_gene: TRBJ2-3
abundance: NA
v_gene: TRBV10-3
d_gene: NA
CDR3aa: CAISVEGGPADTQYF
CDR3nt: TGTGCCATCAGTGTAGAAGGAGGGCCCGCAGATACGCAGTATTTT

j_gene: TRBJ2-7
abundance: few
v_gene: TRBV10-3
d_gene: TRBD1
CDR3aa: CAISDSDRVPEQYF
CDR3nt: TGTGCCATCAGTGATTCCGACAGGGTACCCGAGCAGTACTTC

j_gene: TRBJ2-3
abundance: NA
v_gene: TRBV7-2
d_gene: NA
CDR3aa: CASSSLDGSSSTDTQYF
CDR3nt: TGTGCCAGCAGCTCCCTTGACGGGTCTTCTAGCACAGATACGCAGTATTTT

j_gene: TRBJ2-2
abundance: many
v_gene: TRBV7-8
d_gene: TRBD1
CDR3aa: CASSPQGANTGELFF
CDR3nt: TGTGCCAGCAGCCCGCAGGGGGCCAACACCGGGGAGCTGTTTTTT

j_gene: TRBJ2-5
abundance: NA
v_gene: TRBV5-5
d_gene: NA
CDR3aa: CASSLRAPETQYF
CDR3nt: TGTGCCAGCAGCTTGCGGGCCCCGGAGACCCAGTACTTC

j_gene: TRBJ2-6
abundance: NA
v_gene: TRBV29-1
d_gene: NA
CDR3aa: CSVATVSGANVLTF
CDR3nt: TGCAGCGTGGCTACAGTCTCCGGGGCCAACGTCCTGACTTTC

j_gene: TRBJ1-1
abundance: NA
v_gene: TRBV14
d_gene: NA
CDR3aa: CASSQVAATNTEAFF
CDR3nt: TGTGCCAGCAGCCAAGTGGCAGCAACGAACACTGAAGCTTTCTTT

j_gene: TRBJ2-5
abundance: NA
v_gene: TRBV28
d_gene: NA
CDR3aa: CASSWRGGQETQYF
CDR3nt: TGTGCCAGCAGTTGGAGAGGAGGACAAGAGACCCAGTACTTC

j_gene: TRBJ2-1
abundance: NA
v_gene: TRBV10-3
d_gene: NA
CDR3aa: CAISESSGYNEQFF
CDR3nt: TGTGCCATCAGTGAGTCTAGCGGTTACAATGAGCAGTTCTTC

j_gene: TRBJ2-1
abundance: once
v_gene: TRBV11-2
d_gene: NA
CDR3aa: CASSLAGGQSEQFF
CDR3nt: TGTGCCAGCAGCTTAGCGGGGGGACAGAGTGAGCAGTTCTTC

j_gene: TRBJ2-3
abundance: NA
v_gene: TRBV29-1
d_gene: NA
CDR3aa: CSVLGLRADTQYF
CDR3nt: TGCAGCGTTTTGGGTCTAAGGGCAGATACGCAGTATTTT

j_gene: TRBJ2-3
abundance: NA
v_gene: TRBV2
d_gene: NA
CDR3aa: CASKGQPVVQDTDTQYF
CDR3nt: TGTGCCAGCAAAGGCCAGCCGGTGGTGCAAGACACAGATACGCAGTATTTT

j_gene: TRBJ2-7
abundance: NA
v_gene: TRBV28
d_gene: NA
CDR3aa: CASANPLAYEQYF
CDR3nt: TGTGCCAGCGCGAATCCCCTAGCTTACGAGCAGTACTTC

j_gene: TRBJ1-1
abundance: many
v_gene: TRBV7-2
d_gene: NA
CDR3aa: CASSLVHKNTEAFF
CDR3nt: TGTGCCAGCAGCTTAGTACATAAGAACACTGAAGCTTTCTTT

j_gene: TRBJ2-1
abundance: few
v_gene: TRBV27
d_gene: NA
CDR3aa: CASSLFHPSREEQFF
CDR3nt: TGTGCCAGCAGTTTATTCCACCCCTCGCGGGAAGAGCAGTTCTTC

j_gene: TRBJ2-3
abundance: few
v_gene: TRBV7-9
d_gene: NA
CDR3aa: CASSFLEGTSTDTQYF
CDR3nt: TGTGCCAGCAGCTTCCTCGAGGGAACTAGCACAGATACGCAGTATTTT

j_gene: TRBJ2-5
abundance: many
v_gene: TRBV20-1
d_gene: TRBD2
CDR3aa: CSARDPTSGSEETQYF
CDR3nt: TGCAGTGCTAGAGACCCAACTAGCGGGAGCGAAGAGACCCAGTACTTC

j_gene: TRBJ2-1
abundance: few
v_gene: TRBV20-1
d_gene: TRBD2
CDR3aa: CSARDLMREGYNEQFF
CDR3nt: TGCAGTGCTAGAGATCTGATGCGGGAGGGCTACAATGAGCAGTTCTTC

j_gene: TRBJ2-7
abundance: few
v_gene: TRBV4-1
d_gene: TRBD2
CDR3aa: CASSREGLAGTYEQYF
CDR3nt: TGCGCCAGCAGCCGTGAGGGACTAGCGGGGACCTACGAGCAGTACTTC

j_gene: TRBJ2-7
abundance: few
v_gene: TRBV6-6
d_gene: TRBD1
CDR3aa: CASRQTTGSHEQYF
CDR3nt: TGTGCCAGCAGACAAACGACAGGGTCCCACGAGCAGTACTTC

j_gene: TRBJ2-5
abundance: NA
v_gene: TRBV3-1
d_gene: TRBD2
CDR3aa: CASSQVVAGPQETQYF
CDR3nt: TGTGCCAGCAGCCAAGTTGTAGCGGGCCCCCAAGAGACCCAGTACTTC

j_gene: TRBJ2-7
abundance: many
v_gene: TRBV28
d_gene: NA
CDR3aa: CASSLVQYEQYF
CDR3nt: TGTGCCAGCAGTTTAGTCCAATACGAGCAGTACTTC

j_gene: TRBJ2-1
abundance: few
v_gene: TRBV20-1
d_gene: TRBD2
CDR3aa: CSALSGREYNEQFF
CDR3nt: TGCAGTGCTCTCAGCGGGAGGGAGTACAATGAGCAGTTCTTC

j_gene: TRBJ2-2
abundance: NA
v_gene: TRBV5-1
d_gene: NA
CDR3aa: CASSLAVISPANTGELFF
CDR3nt: TGCGCCAGCAGCTTAGCCGTCATATCCCCCGCGAACACCGGGGAGCTGTTTTTT

j_gene: TRBJ2-7
abundance: NA
v_gene: TRBV12-3/TRBV12-4
d_gene: NA
CDR3aa: CASSLAGFGDEQYF
CDR3nt: TGTGCCAGCAGTTTAGCGGGATTCGGGGACGAGCAGTACTTC

j_gene: TRBJ1-6
abundance: many
v_gene: TRBV9
d_gene: TRBD1
CDR3aa: CASSFGQGDSPLHF
CDR3nt: TGTGCCAGCAGCTTCGGACAGGGGGATTCACCCCTCCACTTT

j_gene: TRBJ1-1
abundance: many
v_gene: TRBV2
d_gene: NA
CDR3aa: CASSDRGNTEAFF
CDR3nt: TGTGCCAGCAGTGACAGGGGGAACACTGAAGCTTTCTTT